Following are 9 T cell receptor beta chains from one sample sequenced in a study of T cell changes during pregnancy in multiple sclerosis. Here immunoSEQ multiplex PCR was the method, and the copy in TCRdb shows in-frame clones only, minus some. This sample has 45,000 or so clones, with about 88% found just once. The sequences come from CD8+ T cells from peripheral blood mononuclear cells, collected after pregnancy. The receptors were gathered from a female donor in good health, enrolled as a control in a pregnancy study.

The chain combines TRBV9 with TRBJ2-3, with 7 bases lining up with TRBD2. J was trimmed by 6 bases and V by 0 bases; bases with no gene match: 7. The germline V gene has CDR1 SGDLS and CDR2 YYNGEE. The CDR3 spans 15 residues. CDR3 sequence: CASSVGGLRADTQYF. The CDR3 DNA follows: TGTGCCAGCAGCGTAGGGGGACTAAGGGCCGATACGCAGTATTTT.

The DNA of the CDR3 is TGCGCCGCTGGGGGCTGGGAAAAACTGTTTTTT. This sequence encodes CAAGGWEKLFF. The gene calls are TRBV4-3 and TRBJ1-4, with a tentative D call TRBD1 (6 bases). V lost 11 bases, J lost 8 bases, and 12 bases lay in between. Germline lookup yields CDR1 LGHNA and CDR2 YSLEER. This CDR3 has 11 amino acids.

DNA for the CDR3: TGTGCCAGCAGTGTAACGGGACAGACGCCTCACTACGAGCAGTACTTC. Its translation: CASSVTGQTPHYEQYF. The genes are TRBV27 and TRBJ2-7; the match to TRBD1 covers 7 bases. Germline V gene sequence: CDR1 MNHEY, CDR2 SMNVEV (reference sequence). CDR3 length: 16 amino acids. With V trimmed by 5 bases and J by 3 bases, 13 bases remained unmatched.

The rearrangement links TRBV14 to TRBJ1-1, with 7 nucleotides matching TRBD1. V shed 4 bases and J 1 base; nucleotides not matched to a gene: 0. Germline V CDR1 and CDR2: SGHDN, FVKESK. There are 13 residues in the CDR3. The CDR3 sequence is CASSRQGNTEAFF. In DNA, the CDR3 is TGTGCCAGCAGCCGACAGGGGAACACTGAAGCTTTCTTT.

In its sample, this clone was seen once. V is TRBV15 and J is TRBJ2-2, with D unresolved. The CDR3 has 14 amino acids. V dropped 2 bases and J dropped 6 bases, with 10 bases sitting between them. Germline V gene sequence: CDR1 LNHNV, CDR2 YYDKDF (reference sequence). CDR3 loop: CATSRFRGPGELFF. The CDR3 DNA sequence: TGTGCCACCAGCAGATTCCGAGGTCCCGGGGAGCTGTTTTTT.

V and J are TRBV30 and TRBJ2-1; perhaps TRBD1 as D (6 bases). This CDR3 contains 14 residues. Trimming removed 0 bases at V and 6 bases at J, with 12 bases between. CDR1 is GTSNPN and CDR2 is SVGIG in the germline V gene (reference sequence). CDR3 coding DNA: TGTGCCTGGAGTGTGGCAGGGGCCCTCAATGAGCAGTTCTTC. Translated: CAWSVAGALNEQFF.

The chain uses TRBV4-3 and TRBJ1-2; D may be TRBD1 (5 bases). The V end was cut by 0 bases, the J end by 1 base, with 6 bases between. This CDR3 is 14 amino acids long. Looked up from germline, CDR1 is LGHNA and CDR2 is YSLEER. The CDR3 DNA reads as TGCGCCAGCAGCCAAGACAGGGTTAACTATGGCTACACCTTC. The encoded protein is CASSQDRVNYGYTF.

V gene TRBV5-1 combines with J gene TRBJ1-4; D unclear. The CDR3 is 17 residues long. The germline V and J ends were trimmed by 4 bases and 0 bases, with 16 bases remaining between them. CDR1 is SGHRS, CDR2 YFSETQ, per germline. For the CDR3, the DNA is TGCGCCAGCAGCCCCACCGGGGTCGGAGCAACTAATGAAAAACTGTTTTTT. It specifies CASSPTGVGATNEKLFF.

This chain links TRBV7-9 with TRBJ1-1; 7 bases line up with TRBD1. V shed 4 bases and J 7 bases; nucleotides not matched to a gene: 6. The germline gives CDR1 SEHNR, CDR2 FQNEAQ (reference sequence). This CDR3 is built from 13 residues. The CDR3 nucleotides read TGTGCCAGCAGCTCGGGACAGCAATATGAAGCTTTCTTT. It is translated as CASSSGQQYEAFF.